This TCR beta chain emerged from a study of somatic mutations in cytotoxic T cells in rheumatoid arthritis. Study context: Right after diagnosis, and before any treatment had started, patient peripheral blood (under 34 ml EDTA) was drawn.

This table comes from immunoSEQ multiplex PCR, and its TCRdb copy is limited to in-frame clones, with some not included. This sample has more than 15,000 clones; 85% occur once, and the top ten carry approximately 6.9%. V lost 4 bases to trimming and J lost 8 bases; unmatched junction nucleotides: 10. The CDR3 spans 16 residues. CDR1 is SGHRS, CDR2 YFSETQ, per germline. This receptor was obtained from a woman aged 40 to 50 with rheumatoid arthritis. Sequencing was done on a sample of CD8+ T cells sorted from blood. This chain joins TRBV5-1 and TRBJ2-1; 12 bases agree with TRBD2. The CDR3 DNA reads as TGCGCCAGCAGCCCCCTAGCGGGAGGGCCGGGGGATGAGCAGTTCTTC. Its translation: CASSPLAGGPGDEQFF.